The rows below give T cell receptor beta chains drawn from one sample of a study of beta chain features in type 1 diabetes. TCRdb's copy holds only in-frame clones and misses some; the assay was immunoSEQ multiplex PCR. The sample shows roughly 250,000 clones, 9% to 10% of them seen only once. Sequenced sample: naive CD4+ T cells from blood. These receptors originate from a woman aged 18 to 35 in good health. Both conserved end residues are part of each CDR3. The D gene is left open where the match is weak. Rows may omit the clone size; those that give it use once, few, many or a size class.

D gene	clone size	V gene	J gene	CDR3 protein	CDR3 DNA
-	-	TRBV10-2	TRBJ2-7	CASSESGYEQYF	TGCGCCAGCAGTGAGTCGGGCTACGAGCAGTACTTC
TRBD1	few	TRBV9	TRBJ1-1	CASSVGRDRGRNTEAFF	TGTGCCAGCAGCGTAGGGAGGGACAGGGGAAGGAACACTGAAGCTTTCTTT
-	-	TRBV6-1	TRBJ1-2	CASSEFRYGYTF	TGTGCCAGCAGTGAATTCCGCTATGGCTACACCTTC
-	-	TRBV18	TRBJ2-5	CASSVREKETQYF	TGTGCCAGCTCGGTTCGGGAAAAAGAGACCCAGTACTTC
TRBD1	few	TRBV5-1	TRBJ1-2	CASSTDRGPYGYTF	TGCGCCAGCAGCACGGACAGGGGACCCTATGGCTACACCTTC
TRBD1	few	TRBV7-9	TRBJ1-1	CASSPGQGTEAFF	TGTGCCAGCAGCCCAGGACAGGGCACTGAAGCTTTCTTT
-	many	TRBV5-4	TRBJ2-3	CASSPSAPGADTQYF	TGTGCCAGCAGCCCTAGCGCCCCGGGGGCAGATACGCAGTATTTT
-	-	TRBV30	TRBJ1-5	CAWSHQNSNQPQHF	TGTGCCTGGAGTCACCAGAATAGCAATCAGCCCCAGCATTTT
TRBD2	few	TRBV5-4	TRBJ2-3	CASSLASGAGDTQYF	TGTGCCAGCAGCTTGGCTAGCGGGGCGGGTGATACGCAGTATTTT
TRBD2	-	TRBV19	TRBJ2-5	CASRPLAGTETQYF	TGTGCCAGTAGGCCGCTAGCGGGAACGGAGACCCAGTACTTC
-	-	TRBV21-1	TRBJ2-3	CASSKENQRISTDTQYF	TGTGCCAGCAGCAAAGAAAATCAGCGGATTAGCACAGATACGCAGTATTTT
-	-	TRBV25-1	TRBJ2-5	CASSVLETQYF	TGTGCCAGCAGTGTATTAGAGACCCAGTACTTC
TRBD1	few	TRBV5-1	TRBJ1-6	CASSLSLGQANSPLHF	TGCGCCAGCAGCTTGTCTCTGGGACAGGCTAATTCACCCCTCCACTTT
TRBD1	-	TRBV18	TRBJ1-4	CASSPQGAGEKLFF	TGTGCCAGCTCACCACAGGGGGCAGGAGAAAAACTGTTTTTT
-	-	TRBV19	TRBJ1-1	CASSPLVGAGNMNTEAFF	TGTGCCAGTAGCCCATTGGTTGGGGCAGGTAACATGAACACTGAAGCTTTCTTT
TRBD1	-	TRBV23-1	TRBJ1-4	CASRDRGLGTNEKLFF	TGCGCCAGCCGGGACAGGGGGCTCGGAACTAATGAAAAACTGTTTTTT
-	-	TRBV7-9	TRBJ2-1	CASSLRDRVGYNEQFF	TGTGCCAGCAGCCTGCGGGACAGAGTGGGGTACAATGAGCAGTTCTTC
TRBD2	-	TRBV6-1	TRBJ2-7	CASSELGLADPRGQYF	TGTGCCAGCAGTGAACTCGGACTAGCGGATCCACGAGGACAGTACTTC
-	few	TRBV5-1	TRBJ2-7	CANRGKEGRGSYEQYF	TGCGCCAACCGGGGCAAGGAGGGCCGGGGATCCTACGAGCAGTACTTC
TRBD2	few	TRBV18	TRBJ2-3	CASSSISGGLATDTQYF	TGTGCCAGCTCATCCATAAGCGGGGGCCTAGCCACAGATACGCAGTATTTT
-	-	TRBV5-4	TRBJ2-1	CASSLNIAGNEQFF	TGTGCCAGCAGCTTGAATATAGCCGGCAATGAGCAGTTCTTC
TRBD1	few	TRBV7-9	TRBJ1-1	CASSLVGQGNTEAFF	TGTGCCAGCAGCTTAGTTGGACAGGGGAACACTGAAGCTTTCTTT
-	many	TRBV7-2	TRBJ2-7	CASSRPGYEQYF	TGTGCCAGCAGCCGACCGGGGTACGAGCAGTACTTC
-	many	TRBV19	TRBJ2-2	CASSISSGELFF	TGTGCCAGTAGTATATCCAGCGGGGAGCTGTTTTTT
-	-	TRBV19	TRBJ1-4	CASSDRWDEKLFF	TGTGCCAGTAGCGACAGGTGGGATGAAAAACTGTTTTTT
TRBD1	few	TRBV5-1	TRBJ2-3	CASTSNRGDTQYF	TGCGCCAGCACCTCCAACAGGGGGGATACGCAGTATTTT
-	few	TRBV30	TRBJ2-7	CAWRGAYPMSHEQYF	TGTGCCTGGAGGGGGGCATACCCTATGTCCCACGAGCAGTACTTC
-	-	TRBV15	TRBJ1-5	CATSRASSQGLGQPQHF	TGTGCCACCAGCAGAGCCTCATCACAGGGTCTCGGTCAGCCCCAGCATTTT
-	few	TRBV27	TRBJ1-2	CASSSQGFGYTF	TGTGCCAGCAGTTCCCAGGGTTTTGGCTACACCTTC
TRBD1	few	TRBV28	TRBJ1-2	CASSPPDRGYGYTF	TGTGCCAGCAGTCCCCCGGACAGGGGCTATGGCTACACCTTC
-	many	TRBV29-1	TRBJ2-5	CSVGDGAGIYF	-
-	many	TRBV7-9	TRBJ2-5	CASSHQRFQETQYF	TGTGCCAGCAGCCACCAGCGGTTCCAAGAGACCCAGTACTTC
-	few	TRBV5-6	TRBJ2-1	CASSLYRAGEQFF	TGTGCCAGCAGCTTGTACCGGGCGGGTGAGCAGTTCTTC
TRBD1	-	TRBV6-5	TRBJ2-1	CASSKLGQGENEQFF	TGTGCCAGCAGTAAACTGGGACAGGGTGAAAATGAGCAGTTCTTC
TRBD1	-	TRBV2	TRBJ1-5	CASRKDRDQPQHF	TGTGCCAGCAGGAAAGACAGGGACCAGCCCCAGCATTTT
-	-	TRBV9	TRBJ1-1	CASSVSGSMNTEAFF	TGTGCCAGCAGCGTATCCGGTTCCATGAACACTGAAGCTTTCTTT
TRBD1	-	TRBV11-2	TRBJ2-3	CASSLDQARTGSRTDTQYF	TGTGCCAGCAGCTTAGATCAAGCTAGGACAGGGTCGCGGACAGATACGCAGTATTTT
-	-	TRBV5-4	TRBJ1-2	CASSLEGRDYGYTF	TGTGCCAGCAGCTTGGAGGGGCGCGACTATGGCTACACCTTC